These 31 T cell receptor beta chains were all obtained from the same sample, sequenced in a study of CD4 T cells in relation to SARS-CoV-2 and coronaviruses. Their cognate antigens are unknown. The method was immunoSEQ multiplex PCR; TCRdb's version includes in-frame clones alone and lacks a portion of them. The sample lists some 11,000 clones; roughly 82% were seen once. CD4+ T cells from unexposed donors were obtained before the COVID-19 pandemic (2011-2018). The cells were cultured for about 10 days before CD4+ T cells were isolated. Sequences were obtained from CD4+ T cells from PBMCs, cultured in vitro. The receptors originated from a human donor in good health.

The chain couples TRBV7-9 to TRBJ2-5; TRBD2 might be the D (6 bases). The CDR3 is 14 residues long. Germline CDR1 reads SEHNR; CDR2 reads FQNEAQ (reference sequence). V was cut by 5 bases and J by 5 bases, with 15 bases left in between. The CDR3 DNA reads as TGTGCCAGCAGCGTGGGACTGGGGGTGGAGACCCAGTACTTC. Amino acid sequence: CASSVGLGVETQYF.

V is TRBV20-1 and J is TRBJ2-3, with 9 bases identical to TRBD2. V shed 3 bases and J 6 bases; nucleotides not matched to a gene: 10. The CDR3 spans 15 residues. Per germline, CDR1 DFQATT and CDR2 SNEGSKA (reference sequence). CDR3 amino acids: CSASDEGLARDTQYF. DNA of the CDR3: TGCAGTGCTAGTGATGAGGGACTAGCAAGGGATACGCAGTATTTT.

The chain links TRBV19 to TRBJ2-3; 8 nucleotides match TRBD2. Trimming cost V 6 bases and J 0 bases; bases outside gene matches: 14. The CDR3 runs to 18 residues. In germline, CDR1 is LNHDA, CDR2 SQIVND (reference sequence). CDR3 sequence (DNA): TGTGCCAGTAGCCCATGGGGCGGGGGGAGTGCTAGCACAGATACGCAGTATTTT. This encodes CASSPWGGGSASTDTQYF.

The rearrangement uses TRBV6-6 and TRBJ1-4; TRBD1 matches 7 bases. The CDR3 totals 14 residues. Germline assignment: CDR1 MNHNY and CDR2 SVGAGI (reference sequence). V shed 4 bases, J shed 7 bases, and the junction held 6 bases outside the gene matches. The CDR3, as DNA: TGTGCCAGCAGTTGGGAGGGGGACAGTGAAAAACTGTTTTTT. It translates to CASSWEGDSEKLFF.

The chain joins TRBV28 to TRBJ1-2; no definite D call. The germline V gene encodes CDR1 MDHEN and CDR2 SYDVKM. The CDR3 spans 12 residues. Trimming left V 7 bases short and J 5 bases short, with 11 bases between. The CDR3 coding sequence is TGTGCCAGCAACTCCGGACGGTATGGCTACACCTTC. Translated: CASNSGRYGYTF.

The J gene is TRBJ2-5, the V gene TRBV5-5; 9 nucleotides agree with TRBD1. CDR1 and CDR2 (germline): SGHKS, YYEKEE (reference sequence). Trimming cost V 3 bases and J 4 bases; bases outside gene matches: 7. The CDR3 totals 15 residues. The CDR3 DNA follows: TGTGCCAGCAGCTCGGGACAGGGTTTAGGAGAGACCCAGTACTTC. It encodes CASSSGQGLGETQYF.

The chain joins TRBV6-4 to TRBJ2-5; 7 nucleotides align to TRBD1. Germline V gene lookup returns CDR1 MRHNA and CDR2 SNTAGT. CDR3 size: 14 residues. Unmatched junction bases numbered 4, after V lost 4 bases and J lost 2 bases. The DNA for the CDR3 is TGTGCCAGCAGTGTTCCCAGGGGGCAAGAGACCCAGTACTTC. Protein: CASSVPRGQETQYF.

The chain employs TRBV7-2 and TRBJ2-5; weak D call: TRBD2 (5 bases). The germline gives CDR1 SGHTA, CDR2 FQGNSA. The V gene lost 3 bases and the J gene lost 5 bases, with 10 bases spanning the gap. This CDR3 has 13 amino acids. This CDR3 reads CASSFGEAETQYF. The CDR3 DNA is TGTGCCAGCAGCTTCGGGGAAGCCGAGACCCAGTACTTC.

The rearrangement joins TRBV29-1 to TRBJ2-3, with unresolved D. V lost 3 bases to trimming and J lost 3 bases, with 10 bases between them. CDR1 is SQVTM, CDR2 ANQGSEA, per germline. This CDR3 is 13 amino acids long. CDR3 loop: CSVDRWDTDTQYF. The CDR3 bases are TGCAGCGTTGATCGATGGGATACAGATACGCAGTATTTT.

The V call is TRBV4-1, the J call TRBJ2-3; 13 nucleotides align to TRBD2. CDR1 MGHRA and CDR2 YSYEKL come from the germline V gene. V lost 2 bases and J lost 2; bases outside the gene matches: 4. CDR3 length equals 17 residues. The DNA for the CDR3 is TGCGCCAGCAGCCAACTCGGGACTAGCGGGATCACAGATACGCAGTATTTT. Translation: CASSQLGTSGITDTQYF.

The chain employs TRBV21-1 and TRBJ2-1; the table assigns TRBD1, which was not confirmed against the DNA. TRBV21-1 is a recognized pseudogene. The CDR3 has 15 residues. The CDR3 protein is CASTRGQGSYNEQFF. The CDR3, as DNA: TGTGCCAGCACCCGGGGACAGGGGAGTTACAATGAGCAGTTCTTC.

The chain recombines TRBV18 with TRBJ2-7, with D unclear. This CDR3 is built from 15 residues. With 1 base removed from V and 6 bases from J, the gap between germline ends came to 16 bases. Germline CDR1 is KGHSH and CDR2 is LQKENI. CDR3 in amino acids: CASSPRPGATVEQYF. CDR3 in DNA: TGTGCCAGCTCACCACGGCCGGGTGCCACCGTCGAGCAGTACTTC.

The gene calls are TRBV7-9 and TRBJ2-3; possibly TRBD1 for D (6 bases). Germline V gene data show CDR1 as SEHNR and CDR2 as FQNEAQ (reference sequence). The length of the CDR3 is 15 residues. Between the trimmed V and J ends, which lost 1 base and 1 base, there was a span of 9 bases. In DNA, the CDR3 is TGTGCCAGCAGCTTAGGGACAGTGGGCACAGATACGCAGTATTTT. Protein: CASSLGTVGTDTQYF. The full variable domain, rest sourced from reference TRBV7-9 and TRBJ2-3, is DTGVSQNPRHKITKRGQNVTFRCDPISEHNRLYWYRQTLGQGPEFLTYFQNEAQLEKSRLLSDRFSAERPKGSFSTLEIQRTEQGDSAMYLCASSLGTVGTDTQYFGPGTRLTVL.

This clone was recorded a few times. Written as DNA, the CDR3 is TGTGCCAGCAGACCCAGAGAAGGCTCTGGAAACACCATATATTTT. This translates into CASRPREGSGNTIYF. V is TRBV7-9 and J is TRBJ1-3; D not certain. Between the trimmed V and J ends, which lost 6 bases and 0 bases, there was a span of 12 bases. CDR3 length equals 15 residues. Looked up from germline, CDR1 is SEHNR and CDR2 is FQNEAQ (reference sequence). The full variable domain, its missing parts supplied by reference TRBV7-9 and TRBJ1-3, is DTGVSQNPRHKITKRGQNVTFRCDPISEHNRLYWYRQTLGQGPEFLTYFQNEAQLEKSRLLSDRFSAERPKGSFSTLEIQRTEQGDSAMYLCASRPREGSGNTIYFGEGSWLTVV.

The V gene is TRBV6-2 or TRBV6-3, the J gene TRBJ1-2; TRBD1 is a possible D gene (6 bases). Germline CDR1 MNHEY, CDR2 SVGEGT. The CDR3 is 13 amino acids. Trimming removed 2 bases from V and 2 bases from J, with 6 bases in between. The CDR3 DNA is TGTGCCAGCAGTTACCAGGGGAACTATGGCTACACCTTC. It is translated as CASSYQGNYGYTF.

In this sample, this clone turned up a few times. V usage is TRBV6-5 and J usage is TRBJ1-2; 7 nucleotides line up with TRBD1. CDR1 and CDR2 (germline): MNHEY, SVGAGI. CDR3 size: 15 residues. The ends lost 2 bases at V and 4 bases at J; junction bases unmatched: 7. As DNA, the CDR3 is TGTGCCAGCAGTTACACAGGGGATGTCGGCTATGGCTACACCTTC. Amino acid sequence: CASSYTGDVGYGYTF.

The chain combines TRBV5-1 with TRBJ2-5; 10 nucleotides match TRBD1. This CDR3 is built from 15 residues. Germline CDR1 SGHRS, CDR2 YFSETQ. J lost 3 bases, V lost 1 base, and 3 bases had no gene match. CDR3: CASSLSGTGEETQYF. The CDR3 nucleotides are TGCGCCAGCAGCTTGTCCGGGACAGGGGAAGAGACCCAGTACTTC. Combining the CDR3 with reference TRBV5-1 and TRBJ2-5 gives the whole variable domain KAGVTQTPRYLIKTRGQQVTLSCSPISGHRSVSWYQQTPGQGLQFLFEYFSETQRNKGNFPGRFSGRQFSNSRSEMNVSTLELGDSALYLCASSLSGTGEETQYFGPGTRLLVL.

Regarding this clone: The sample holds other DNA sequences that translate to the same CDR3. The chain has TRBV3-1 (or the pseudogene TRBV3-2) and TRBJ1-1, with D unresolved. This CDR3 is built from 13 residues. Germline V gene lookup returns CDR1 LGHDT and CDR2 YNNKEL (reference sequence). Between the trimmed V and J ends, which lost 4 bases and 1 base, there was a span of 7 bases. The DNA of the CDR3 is TGTGCCAGCAGCCCCACCGGGAACACTGAAGCTTTCTTT. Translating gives CASSPTGNTEAFF.

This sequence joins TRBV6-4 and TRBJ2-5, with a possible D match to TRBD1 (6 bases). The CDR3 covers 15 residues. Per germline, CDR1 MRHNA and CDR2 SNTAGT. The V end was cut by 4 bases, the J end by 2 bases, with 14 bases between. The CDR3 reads CASSARRTEQETQYF. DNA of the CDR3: TGTGCCAGCAGTGCACGGAGGACAGAGCAAGAGACCCAGTACTTC.

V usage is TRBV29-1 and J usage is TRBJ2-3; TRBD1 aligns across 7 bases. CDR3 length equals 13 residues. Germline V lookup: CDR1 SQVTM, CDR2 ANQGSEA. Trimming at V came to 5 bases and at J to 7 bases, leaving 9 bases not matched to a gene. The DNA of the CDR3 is TGCAGCGTTACCTCTACAGGGGAAAATACGCAGTATTTT. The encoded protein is CSVTSTGENTQYF.

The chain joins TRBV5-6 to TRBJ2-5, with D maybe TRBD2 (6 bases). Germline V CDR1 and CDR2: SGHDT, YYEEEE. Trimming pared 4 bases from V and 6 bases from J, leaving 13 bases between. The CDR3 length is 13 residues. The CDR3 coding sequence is TGTGCCAGCAGCGCCCGGGACTCTCAGACCCAGTACTTC. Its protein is CASSARDSQTQYF.

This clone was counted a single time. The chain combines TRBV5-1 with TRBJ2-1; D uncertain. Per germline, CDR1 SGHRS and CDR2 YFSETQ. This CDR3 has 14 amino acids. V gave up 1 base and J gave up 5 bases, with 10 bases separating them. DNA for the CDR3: TGCGCCAGCAGCTTGAGTTCCACCAACAATGAGCAGTTCTTC. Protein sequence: CASSLSSTNNEQFF.

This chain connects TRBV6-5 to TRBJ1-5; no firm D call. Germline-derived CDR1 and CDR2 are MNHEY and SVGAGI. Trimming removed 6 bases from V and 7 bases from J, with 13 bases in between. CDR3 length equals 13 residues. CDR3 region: CASSPQTGQPQHF. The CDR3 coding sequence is TGTGCCAGCAGCCCCCAGACGGGCCAGCCCCAGCATTTT.

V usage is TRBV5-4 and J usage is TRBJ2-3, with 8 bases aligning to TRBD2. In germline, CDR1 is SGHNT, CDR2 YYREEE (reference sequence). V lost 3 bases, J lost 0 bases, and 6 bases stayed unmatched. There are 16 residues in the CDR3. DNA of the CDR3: TGTGCCAGCAGCTCACATAGCGGGGCAAGCACAGATACGCAGTATTTT. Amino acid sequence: CASSSHSGASTDTQYF.

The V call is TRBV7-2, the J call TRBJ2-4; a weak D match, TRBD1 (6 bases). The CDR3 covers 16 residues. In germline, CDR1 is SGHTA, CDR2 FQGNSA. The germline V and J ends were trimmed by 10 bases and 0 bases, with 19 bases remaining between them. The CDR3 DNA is TGTGCCACTCATGAGGGACATTTGTTAGCCAAAAACATTCAGTACTTC. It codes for CATHEGHLLAKNIQYF.

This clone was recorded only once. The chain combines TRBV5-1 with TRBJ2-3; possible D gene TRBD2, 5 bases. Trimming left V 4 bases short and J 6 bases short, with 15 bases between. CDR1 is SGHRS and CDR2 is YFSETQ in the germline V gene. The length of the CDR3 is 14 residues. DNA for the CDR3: TGCGCCAGCAGCCGCCTAGGAGGTGCCGATACGCAGTATTTT. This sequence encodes CASSRLGGADTQYF.

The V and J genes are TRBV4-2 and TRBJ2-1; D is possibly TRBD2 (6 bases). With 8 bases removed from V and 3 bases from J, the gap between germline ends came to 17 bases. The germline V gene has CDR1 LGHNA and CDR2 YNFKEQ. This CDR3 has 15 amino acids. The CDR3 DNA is TGTGCCAGCCCTTCTAGCGTAGTCCTCTACAATGAGCAGTTCTTC. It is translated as CASPSSVVLYNEQFF.

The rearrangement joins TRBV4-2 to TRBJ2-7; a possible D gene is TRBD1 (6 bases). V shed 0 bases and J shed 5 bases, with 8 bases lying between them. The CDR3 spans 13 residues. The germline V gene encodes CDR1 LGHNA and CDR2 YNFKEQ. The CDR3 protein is CASSQDAGDEQYF. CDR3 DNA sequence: TGTGCCAGCAGCCAAGATGCAGGGGACGAGCAGTACTTC.

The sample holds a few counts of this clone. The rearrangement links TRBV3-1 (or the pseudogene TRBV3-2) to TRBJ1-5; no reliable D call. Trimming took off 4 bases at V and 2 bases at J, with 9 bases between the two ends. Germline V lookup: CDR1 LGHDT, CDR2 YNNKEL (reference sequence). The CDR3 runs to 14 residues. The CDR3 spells CASSRAGGNQPQHF. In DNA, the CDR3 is TGTGCCAGCAGCCGGGCCGGGGGCAATCAGCCCCAGCATTTT.

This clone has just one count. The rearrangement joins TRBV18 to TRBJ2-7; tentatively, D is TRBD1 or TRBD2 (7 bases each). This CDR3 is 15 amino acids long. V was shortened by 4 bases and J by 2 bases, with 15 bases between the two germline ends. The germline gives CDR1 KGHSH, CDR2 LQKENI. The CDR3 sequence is CASSRGGDRAYEQYF. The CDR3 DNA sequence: TGTGCCAGCTCACGGGGGGGAGACAGGGCCTACGAGCAGTACTTC.

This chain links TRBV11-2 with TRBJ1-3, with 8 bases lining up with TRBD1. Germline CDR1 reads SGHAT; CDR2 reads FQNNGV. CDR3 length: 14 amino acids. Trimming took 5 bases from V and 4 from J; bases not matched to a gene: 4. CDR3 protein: CASSKDREGNTIYF. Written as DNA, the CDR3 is TGTGCCAGCAGCAAGGACAGGGAAGGAAACACCATATATTTT.